This T cell receptor beta chain was recovered during a study of T cell repertoires in cytomegalovirus infection. Whole-study context: Signatures in public TCR beta sequences pointed to both CMV infection and matching HLA type. Study-wide results and caveats: Dominating the ex vivo response were HLA-C-restricted CMV-specific TCR beta clonotypes. Summed frequency of public TCR beta families distinguished CMV carriers with the relevant HLA.

As to this clonotype: Its cognate antigen is unknown.

Deletions cut 5 bases from V and 0 bases from J, with 20 bases between. CDR3 length equals 18 residues. Per germline, CDR1 LNHDA and CDR2 SQIVND (reference sequence). TCRdb re-analysed the reads in MiXCR, keeping a single row per CDR3 protein. The repertoire includes around 530,000 distinct CDR3 sequences, roughly 29% of them detected once, and roughly an eighth sits in the top ten. Sample: PBMCs. This sequence was found in a human donor in good health (CMV status not recorded). Some clones in this sample may be carry-over from other donors' samples. The chain is built from TRBV19 and TRBJ1-5, with D hard to call. CDR3 sequence: CASSSPPGYAFSNQPQHF. Here the CDR3 DNA reads TGTGCCAGTAGTTCCCCGCCCGGTTACGCTTTTAGCAATCAGCCCCAGCATTTT.